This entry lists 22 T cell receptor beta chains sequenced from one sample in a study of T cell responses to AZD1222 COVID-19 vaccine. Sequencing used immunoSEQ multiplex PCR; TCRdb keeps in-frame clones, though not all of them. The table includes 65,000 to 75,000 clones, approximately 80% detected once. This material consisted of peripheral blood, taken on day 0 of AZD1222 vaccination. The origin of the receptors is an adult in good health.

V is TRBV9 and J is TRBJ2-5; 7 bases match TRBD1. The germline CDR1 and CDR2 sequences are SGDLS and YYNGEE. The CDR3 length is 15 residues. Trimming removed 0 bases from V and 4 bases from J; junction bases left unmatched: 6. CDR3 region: CASSVGDSFTETQYF. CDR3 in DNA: TGTGCCAGCAGCGTAGGGGACAGTTTCACAGAGACCCAGTACTTC.

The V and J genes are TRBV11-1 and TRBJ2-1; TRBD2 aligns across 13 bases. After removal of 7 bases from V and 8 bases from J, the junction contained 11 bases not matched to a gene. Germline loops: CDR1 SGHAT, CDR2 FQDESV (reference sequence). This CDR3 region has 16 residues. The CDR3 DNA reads TGTGCCAGCAAGCCTGGCCGGACTAGCGGGAGCTATGAGCAGTTCTTC. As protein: CASKPGRTSGSYEQFF.

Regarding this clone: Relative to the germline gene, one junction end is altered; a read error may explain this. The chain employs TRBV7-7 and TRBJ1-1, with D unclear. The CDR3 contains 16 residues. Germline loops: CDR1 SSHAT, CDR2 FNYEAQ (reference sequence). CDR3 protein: CASSSIPLGENTEAFF. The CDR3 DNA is TGTGCTAGCAGTTCGATCCCCCTTGGAGAGAACACTGAAGCTTTCTTT.

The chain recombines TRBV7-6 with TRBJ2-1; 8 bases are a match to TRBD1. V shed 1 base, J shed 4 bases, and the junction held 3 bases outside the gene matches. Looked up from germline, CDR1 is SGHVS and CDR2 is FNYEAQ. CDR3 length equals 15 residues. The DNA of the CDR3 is TGTGCCAGCAGCTTAGGGGGACAGGTGTACAATGAGCAGTTCTTC. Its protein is CASSLGGQVYNEQFF.

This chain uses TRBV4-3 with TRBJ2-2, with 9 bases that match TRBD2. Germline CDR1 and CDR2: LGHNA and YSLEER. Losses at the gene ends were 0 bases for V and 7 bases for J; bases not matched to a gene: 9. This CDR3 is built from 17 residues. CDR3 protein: CASSQEGLAGVRGELFF. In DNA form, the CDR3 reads TGCGCCAGCAGCCAAGAGGGGTTAGCGGGGGTTCGCGGGGAGCTGTTTTTT.

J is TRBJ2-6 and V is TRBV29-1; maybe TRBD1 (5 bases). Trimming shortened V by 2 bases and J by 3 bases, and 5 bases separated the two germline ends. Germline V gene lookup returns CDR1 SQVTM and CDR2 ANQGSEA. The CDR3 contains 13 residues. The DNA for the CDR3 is TGCAGCGTTGAAACAGGTGGGGCCAACGTCCTGACTTTC. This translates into CSVETGGANVLTF.

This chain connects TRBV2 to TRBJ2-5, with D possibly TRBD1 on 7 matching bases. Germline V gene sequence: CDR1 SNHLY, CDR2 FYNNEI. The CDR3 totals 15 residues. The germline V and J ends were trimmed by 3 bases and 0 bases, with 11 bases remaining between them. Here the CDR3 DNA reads TGTGCCAGCAGTGAGACAGGGAGGAACCAAGAGACCCAGTACTTC. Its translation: CASSETGRNQETQYF.

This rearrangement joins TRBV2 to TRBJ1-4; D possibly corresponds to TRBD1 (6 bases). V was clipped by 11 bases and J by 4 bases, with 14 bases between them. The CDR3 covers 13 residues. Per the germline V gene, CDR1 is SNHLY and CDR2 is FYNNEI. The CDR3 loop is CACYREVNEKLFF. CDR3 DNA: TGTGCCTGTTACAGGGAAGTTAATGAAAAACTGTTTTTT.

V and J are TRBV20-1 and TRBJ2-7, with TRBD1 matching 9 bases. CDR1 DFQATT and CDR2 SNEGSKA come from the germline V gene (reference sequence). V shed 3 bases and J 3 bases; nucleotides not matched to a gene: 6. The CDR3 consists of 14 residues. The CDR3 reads CSASAGTGSYEQYF. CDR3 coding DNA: TGCAGTGCTAGTGCCGGGACAGGGAGCTACGAGCAGTACTTC.

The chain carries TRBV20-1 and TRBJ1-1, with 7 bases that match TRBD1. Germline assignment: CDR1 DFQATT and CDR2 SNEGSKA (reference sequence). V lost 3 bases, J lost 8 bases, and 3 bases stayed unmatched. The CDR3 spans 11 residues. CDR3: CSASRDREAFF. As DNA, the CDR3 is TGCAGTGCTAGTAGGGACAGAGAAGCTTTCTTT.

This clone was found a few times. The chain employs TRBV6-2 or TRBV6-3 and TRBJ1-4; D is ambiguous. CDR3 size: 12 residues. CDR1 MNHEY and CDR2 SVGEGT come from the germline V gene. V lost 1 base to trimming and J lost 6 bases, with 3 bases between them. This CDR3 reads CASSYWDEKLFF. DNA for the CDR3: TGTGCCAGCAGTTACTGGGATGAAAAACTGTTTTTT.

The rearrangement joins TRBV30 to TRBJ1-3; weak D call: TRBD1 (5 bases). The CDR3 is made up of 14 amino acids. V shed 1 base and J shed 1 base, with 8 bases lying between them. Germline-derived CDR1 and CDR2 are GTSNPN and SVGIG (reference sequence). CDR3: CAWSGGSSGNTIYF. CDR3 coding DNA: TGTGCCTGGAGTGGGGGGAGTTCTGGAAACACCATATATTTT.

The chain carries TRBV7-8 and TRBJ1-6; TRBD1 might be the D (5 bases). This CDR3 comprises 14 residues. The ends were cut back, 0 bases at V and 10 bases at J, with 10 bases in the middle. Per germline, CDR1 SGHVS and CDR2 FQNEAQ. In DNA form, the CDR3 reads TGTGCCAGCAGCTTAGCGCAGGGCCAATCACCCCTCCACTTT. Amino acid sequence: CASSLAQGQSPLHF.

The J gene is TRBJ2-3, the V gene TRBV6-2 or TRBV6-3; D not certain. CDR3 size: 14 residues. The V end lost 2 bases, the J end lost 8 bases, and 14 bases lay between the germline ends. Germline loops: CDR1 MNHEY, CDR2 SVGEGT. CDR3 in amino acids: CASSYRVSGSTQYF. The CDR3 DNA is TGTGCCAGCAGTTACAGGGTCAGTGGTTCTACGCAGTATTTT.

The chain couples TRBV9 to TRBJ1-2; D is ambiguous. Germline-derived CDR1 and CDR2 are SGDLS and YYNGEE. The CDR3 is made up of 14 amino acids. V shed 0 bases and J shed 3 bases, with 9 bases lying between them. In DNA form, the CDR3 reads TGTGCCAGCAGCGTAGACCCCGGGGACTATGGCTACACCTTC. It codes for CASSVDPGDYGYTF. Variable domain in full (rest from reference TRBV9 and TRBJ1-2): DSGVTQTPKHLITATGQRVTLRCSPRSGDLSVYWYQQSLDQGLQFLIQYYNGEERAKGNILERFSAQQFPDLHSELNLSSLELGDSALYFCASSVDPGDYGYTFGSGTRLTVV.

The CDR3 reads CSARGAYGYTF. The CDR3 region has the DNA TGCAGTGCTAGAGGAGCATATGGCTACACCTTC. The genes are TRBV20-1 and TRBJ1-2; D is unclear. This CDR3 has 11 amino acids. Per the germline V gene, CDR1 is DFQATT and CDR2 is SNEGSKA (reference sequence). Trimming left V 1 base short and J 5 bases short, with 5 bases between.

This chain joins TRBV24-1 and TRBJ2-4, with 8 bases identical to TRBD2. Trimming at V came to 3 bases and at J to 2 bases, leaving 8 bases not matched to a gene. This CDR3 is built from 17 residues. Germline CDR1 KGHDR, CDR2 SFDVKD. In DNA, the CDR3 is TGTGCCACCAGTGATCCCGCCGGGGGGGCTACCAAAAACATTCAGTACTTC. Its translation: CATSDPAGGATKNIQYF.

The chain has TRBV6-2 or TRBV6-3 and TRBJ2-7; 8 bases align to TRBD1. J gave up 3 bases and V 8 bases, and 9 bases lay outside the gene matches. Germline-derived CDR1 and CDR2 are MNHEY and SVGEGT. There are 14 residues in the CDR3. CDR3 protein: CASGWRQGYYEQYF. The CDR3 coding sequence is TGTGCCAGCGGTTGGAGACAGGGGTACTACGAGCAGTACTTC.

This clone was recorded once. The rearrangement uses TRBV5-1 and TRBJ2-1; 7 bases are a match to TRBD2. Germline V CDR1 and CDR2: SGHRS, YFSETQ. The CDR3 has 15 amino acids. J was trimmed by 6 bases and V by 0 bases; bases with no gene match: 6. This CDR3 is CASSLAAGVFNEQFF. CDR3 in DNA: TGCGCCAGCAGCTTGGCGGCGGGAGTGTTCAATGAGCAGTTCTTC. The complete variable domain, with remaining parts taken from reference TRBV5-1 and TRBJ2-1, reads KAGVTQTPRYLIKTRGQQVTLSCSPISGHRSVSWYQQTPGQGLQFLFEYFSETQRNKGNFPGRFSGRQFSNSRSEMNVSTLELGDSALYLCASSLAAGVFNEQFFGPGTRLTVL.

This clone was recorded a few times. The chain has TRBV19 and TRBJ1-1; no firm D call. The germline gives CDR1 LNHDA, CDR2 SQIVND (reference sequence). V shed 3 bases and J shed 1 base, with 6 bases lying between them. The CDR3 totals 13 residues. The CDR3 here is CASSIRGNTEAFF. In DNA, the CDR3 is TGTGCCAGTAGTATCCGGGGGAACACTGAAGCTTTCTTT.

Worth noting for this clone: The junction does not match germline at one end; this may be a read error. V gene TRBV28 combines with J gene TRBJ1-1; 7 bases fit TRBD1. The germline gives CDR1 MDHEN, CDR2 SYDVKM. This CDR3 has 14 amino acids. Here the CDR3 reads CASSLSTGRAEAFF. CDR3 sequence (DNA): TGTGCCAGCAGCTTATCGACAGGGCGCGCTGAAGCTTTCTTT. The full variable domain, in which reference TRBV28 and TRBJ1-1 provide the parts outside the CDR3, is DVKVTQSSRYLVKRTGEKVFLECVQDMDHENMFWYRQDPGLGLRLIYFSYDVKMKEKGDIPEGYSVSREKKERFSLILESASTNQTSMYLCASSLSTGRAEAFFGQGTRLTVV.

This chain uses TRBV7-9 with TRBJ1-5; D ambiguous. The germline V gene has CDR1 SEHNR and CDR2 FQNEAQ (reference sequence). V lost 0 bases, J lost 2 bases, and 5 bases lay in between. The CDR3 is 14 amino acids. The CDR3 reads CASSLATGNQPQHF. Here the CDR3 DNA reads TGTGCCAGCAGCTTAGCGACGGGCAATCAGCCCCAGCATTTT.